The 15 T cell receptor beta chains in this list originate from one sample, sequenced in a study of radiotherapy plus CTLA-4 blockade in lung cancer. This table comes from immunoSEQ multiplex PCR, and its TCRdb copy is limited to in-frame clones, with some not included. The sample has about 76,000 clones, about 78% seen once; the top ten hold approximately 24%. The specimen comprised peripheral blood, sampled from a patient treated with radiotherapy plus ipilimumab. The receptors come from a human donor with non-small cell lung cancer whose response to radiotherapy plus ipilimumab could not be evaluated. Some clones in this sample may be carry-over from other donors' samples.

The rearrangement links TRBV6-1 to TRBJ2-5; 7 bases agree with TRBD2. V was clipped by 3 bases and J by 5 bases; unmatched bases: 12. The CDR3 consists of 16 residues. The germline gives CDR1 MNHNS, CDR2 SASEGT. CDR3 in amino acids: CASSEGAGNTWETQYF. DNA of the CDR3: TGTGCCAGCAGTGAGGGAGCGGGGAACACGTGGGAGACCCAGTACTTC.

This clone was seen only a few times. The CDR3 here is CASSPHRQAPGAQYF. The CDR3 bases are TGTGCCAGCTCACCGCATAGACAGGCCCCTGGGGCCCAGTACTTC. The chain combines TRBV18 with TRBJ2-5; possible D gene TRBD1, 6 bases. Germline CDR1 reads KGHSH; CDR2 reads LQKENI. The CDR3 extends over 15 amino acids. Trimming took off 3 bases at V and 9 bases at J, with 20 bases between the two ends.

The rearrangement links TRBV5-1 to TRBJ2-3; a weak D match, TRBD2 (7 bases). V dropped 4 bases and J dropped 1 base, with 16 bases sitting between them. Germline CDR1 and CDR2: SGHRS and YFSETQ. This CDR3 is 16 amino acids long. For the CDR3, the DNA is TGCGCCAGCAGCCCGGAGGGGGGGCTGGGCACAGATACGCAGTATTTT. It is translated as CASSPEGGLGTDTQYF.

The rearrangement links TRBV6-5 to TRBJ1-4; no definite D call. The V end lost 6 bases, the J end lost 5 bases, and 10 bases lay between the germline ends. Per germline, CDR1 MNHEY and CDR2 SVGAGI. The CDR3 is made up of 13 amino acids. Here the CDR3 DNA reads TGTGCCAGCAGCCCAACAGAGAATGAAAAACTGTTTTTT. This gives the protein CASSPTENEKLFF.

The genes are TRBV7-3 and TRBJ2-3; 10 nucleotides line up with TRBD2. The germline CDR1 and CDR2 sequences are SGHTA and FQGTGA. The CDR3 spans 15 residues. Trimming removed 6 bases from V and 4 bases from J; junction bases left unmatched: 7. This CDR3 reads CASSVSLAGADTQYF. CDR3 nucleotide sequence: TGTGCCAGCAGTGTTAGCCTAGCGGGGGCAGATACGCAGTATTTT.

As regards this clone: A read error may produce the germline difference seen at one junction end. J is TRBJ1-3 and V is TRBV6-5; D gene ambiguous. In germline, CDR1 is MNHEY, CDR2 SVGAGI. The CDR3 runs 13 residues. DNA for the CDR3: TGTGCCAGCAGTTACTCGACTGGAGACACCATATATTTT. The encoded protein is CASSYSTGDTIYF.

The rearrangement links TRBV5-5 to TRBJ2-1; 9 nucleotides agree with TRBD2. Germline-derived CDR1 and CDR2 are SGHKS and YYEKEE (reference sequence). The CDR3 extends over 18 amino acids. The ends lost 2 bases at V and 4 bases at J; junction bases unmatched: 13. In nucleotides, the CDR3 is TGTGCCAGCAGCTTAAGCTCGGGAGCGGGGGGCCTATACAATGAGCAGTTCTTC. Its protein is CASSLSSGAGGLYNEQFF.

The chain has TRBV28 and TRBJ1-1; D unclear. The CDR3 is made up of 13 amino acids. Germline values: CDR1 MDHEN, CDR2 SYDVKM. V lost 6 bases to trimming and J lost 2 bases, with 10 bases between them. The CDR3 coding sequence is TGTGCCAGCAGACTCCTGATAAACACTGAAGCTTTCTTT. This sequence encodes CASRLLINTEAFF.

The CDR3 here is CASSIGGTDTDTQYF. CDR3 nucleotides: TGTGCCAGTAGTATAGGTGGAACAGACACAGATACGCAGTATTTT. The chain is built from TRBV19 and TRBJ2-3; D uncertain. CDR3 length equals 15 residues. Germline V gene sequence: CDR1 LNHDA, CDR2 SQIVND (reference sequence). Deletions cut 1 base from V and 2 bases from J, with 10 bases between.

The chain employs TRBV29-1 and TRBJ2-7; 7 nucleotides line up with TRBD2. V lost 1 base to trimming and J lost 3 bases; unmatched junction nucleotides: 9. The length of the CDR3 is 15 residues. The germline V gene encodes CDR1 SQVTM and CDR2 ANQGSEA. CDR3 sequence reads: CSVEASRGEYYEQYF. In DNA, the CDR3 is TGCAGCGTTGAAGCTTCACGGGGGGAATACTACGAGCAGTACTTC.

With respect to this clone: One end of the junction fails to match germline, which may point to a read error. V gene TRBV6-5 combines with J gene TRBJ1-1, with 9 positions matching TRBD1. This CDR3 is 14 amino acids long. Germline V CDR1 and CDR2: MNHEY, SVGAGI. The CDR3 coding sequence is TGTGCCATCAGTGGGGACAGGGTGAACACTGAAGCTTTCTTT. It translates to CAISGDRVNTEAFF.

The chain carries TRBV5-1 and TRBJ2-1; 8 nucleotides line up with TRBD2. V lost 4 bases, J lost 7 bases, and 19 bases stayed unmatched. The V gene's germline CDR1 is SGHRS and CDR2 YFSETQ. The CDR3 totals 18 residues. CDR3 region: CASSPGASGPPPGNEQFF. Written as DNA, the CDR3 is TGCGCCAGCAGCCCAGGGGCTAGCGGGCCTCCCCCGGGGAATGAGCAGTTCTTC.

V usage is TRBV4-3 and J usage is TRBJ2-3; the match to TRBD2 covers 7 bases. The CDR3 sequence is 15 residues long. Germline V gives CDR1 LGHNA, CDR2 YSLEER. V trimming: 2 bases; J trimming: 1 base; junction bases outside the gene matches: 3. CDR3 protein: CASSQPRGGTDTQYF. CDR3 DNA sequence: TGCGCCAGCAGCCAACCCCGGGGGGGCACAGATACGCAGTATTTT.

The rearrangement uses TRBV5-1 and TRBJ2-5; 7 bases are shared with TRBD1. The germline gives CDR1 SGHRS, CDR2 YFSETQ. Germline trimming cut 3 bases from V and 2 bases from J; bases unmatched to any gene: 4. This CDR3 comprises 14 residues. CDR3 loop: CASSSTGQQETQYF. The DNA of the CDR3 is TGCGCCAGCAGCTCGACAGGGCAACAAGAGACCCAGTACTTC.

The V gene is TRBV4-1, the J gene TRBJ1-5; 7 bases line up with TRBD1. Germline V lookup: CDR1 MGHRA, CDR2 YSYEKL. The CDR3 is 16 amino acids. The junction had 6 bases not matched to a gene; V was cut back by 4 bases and J by 0 bases. CDR3 amino acids: CASSPDWDSSNQPQHF. The CDR3, as DNA: TGCGCCAGCAGCCCTGATTGGGACAGTAGCAATCAGCCCCAGCATTTT.